The T cell receptor (beta chain) described here comes from a study of CD8+CD57+ T cells in acquired aplastic anemia (dated by TCRdb to 2017 to 2018). Notes on the research overall: DNA extracted from sorted CD4+ and CD8+ cells had a mean of around 3 ug, with a range of roughly 0.19 to 27.4 ug.

This clonotype has at least ten counts. No antigen is known for it. Base quality data are lacking; no much larger clone is found one base away. Genomic DNA served as template for TCR beta VDJ combination and CDR3 sequence profiling. An Illumina HiSeq 2000 was the platform used for TCR repertoire sequencing. The paper's data handling went like this. TRBV/TRBJ rearrangement plots, CDR3 size and DJ length profiles, and Simpson's diversity index were used to assess repertoires. The most abundant DNA sequence in the deep sequencing data was taken as the immunodominant clone. CDR3 amino acid sequences were screened for sharing across subjects and compared with published repertoires and the VDJdb database. The public reads were reprocessed in TCRdb via fastp at Q25 and MiXCR, keeping in-frame beta chains. Every CDR3 protein is listed once, alongside the most common genes and DNA of its rows. The V and J calls and clone size come from TCRdb's table, not from the authors' own analysis. The sample table records more than 250,000 distinct CDR3 sequences; 55% to 65% of these occur just once. The leading ten clones occupy approximately 8% of the sample.

The study at large found these results: Around 31 CD8+ CDR3 sequences were shared between patients and controls but appeared highly expressed in patients and within their immunodominant clones. No significant difference in CD8+ Simpson's diversity was found between patients and healthy controls (P=0.060).

In the study, sorted CD4+ and CD8+ blood T cells from patients with severe aplastic anemia and from healthy subjects underwent deep sequencing of TCR repertoires. Ficoll-Paque density gradient centrifugation was used to isolate peripheral blood mononuclear cells. Before DNA was extracted, CD4+ and CD8+ T cells were sorted using either FACS or magnetic beads. This TCR was recovered from a human donor with severe aplastic anemia or a healthy control (not recorded which). The sample consisted of sorted CD4+, CD8+, or CD8+CD57+ T cells (not recorded which) from PBMCs.

The DNA sequence reads TGTGCCAGCAGTGATCGCTACGAGCAGTACTTC. Translated, it reads CASSDRYEQYF. This sequence uses TRBV27 and TRBJ2-7; too little of a D gene remains to name it. For CDR1 and CDR2, the germline V gene (reference sequence) lists MNHEY and SMNVEV. The CDR3 spans 11 residues, from the cysteine through the phenylalanine. The sequence is cut down to CDR3 DNA, 33 bases in frame from base 1. Trimming at the junction amounts to 5 bases on V and 3 bases on J, and the germline ends lie 5 bases apart.